This TCR beta chain was identified in a study of control samples from healthy donors and cancer patients. The protocol was immunoSEQ multiplex PCR, while the TCRdb copy is restricted to in-frame clones and leaves out a portion. The profile shows about 160,000 clones, 85% to 95% of them singletons. V was clipped by 3 bases and J by 3 bases, with 8 bases between them. Germline lookup yields CDR1 SQVTM and CDR2 ANQGSEA. The CDR3 has 12 amino acids. The receptor was derived from a woman between 40 and 50 years old in good health. Sequencing used blood. J is TRBJ2-5 and V is TRBV29-1; no firm D call. This CDR3 is CSVELRKETQYF. The CDR3 region has the DNA TGCAGCGTTGAGCTACGGAAAGAGACCCAGTACTTC.